One and the same sample provided the 11 T cell receptor beta chains below, sequenced in a study of T cells of healthy individuals. In TCRdb, the 5' RACE reads were re-called with MiXCR into one record per CDR3 protein. This table has fewer than 75,000 distinct CDR3 sequences, 15% to 20% appearing once. These receptors all come from a human donor in good health.

This clonotype has at least ten counts. The V gene is TRBV6-4, the J gene TRBJ2-1, with 7 bases fitting TRBD1. The CDR3 runs to 15 residues. Germline trimming cut 2 bases from V and 0 bases from J; bases unmatched to any gene: 1. Germline V gene lookup returns CDR1 MRHNA and CDR2 SNTAGT. In nucleotides, the CDR3 is TGTGCCAGCAGTGACGGGGACAGCTCCTACAATGAGCAGTTCTTC. Translated, it gives CASSDGDSSYNEQFF.

This clonotype has a count of ten or more. The genes are TRBV15 and TRBJ1-1; tentatively, D is TRBD1 (5 bases). CDR3 size: 14 residues. The ends were cut back, 3 bases at V and 4 bases at J, with 12 bases in the middle. Germline assignment: CDR1 LNHNV and CDR2 YYDKDF (reference sequence). CDR3 bases: TGTGCCACCAGCAGGACTGTGGGGGGCACTGAAGCTTTCTTT. As protein: CATSRTVGGTEAFF.

This chain uses TRBV12-3 or TRBV12-4 with TRBJ2-7; D possibly corresponds to TRBD1 (6 bases). The V and J ends lost 4 bases and 4 bases respectively, with 11 bases between them. The CDR3 is 13 amino acids. CDR3: CASSWTALYEQYF. In DNA form, the CDR3 reads TGTGCCAGCAGTTGGACAGCGTTATACGAGCAGTACTTC.

This clonotype came up many times. The chain employs TRBV29-1 and TRBJ1-4; D unclear. Germline assignment: CDR1 SQVTM and CDR2 ANQGSEA. With 7 bases removed from V and 0 bases from J, the gap between germline ends came to 12 bases. This CDR3 has 14 amino acids. The CDR3 DNA reads TGCAGCGCGACTAAAGATGCAACTAATGAAAAACTGTTTTTT. Its protein product is CSATKDATNEKLFF.

In this sample, this clonotype turned up many times. This rearrangement joins TRBV29-1 to TRBJ2-5, with 8 bases that match TRBD2. The CDR3 contains 12 residues. J was trimmed by 3 bases and V by 6 bases; bases with no gene match: 3. Germline CDR1 reads SQVTM; CDR2 reads ANQGSEA. CDR3 in amino acids: CSVELAEETQYF. In DNA, the CDR3 is TGCAGCGTGGAACTAGCGGAAGAGACCCAGTACTTC. The full variable domain, in which reference TRBV29-1 and TRBJ2-5 provide the parts outside the CDR3, is SAVISQKPSRDICQRGTSLTIQCQVDSQVTMMFWYRQQPGQSLTLIATANQGSEATYESGFVIDKFPISRPNLTFSTLTVSNMSPEDSSIYLCSVELAEETQYFGPGTRLLVL.

This clonotype was counted many times. The chain links TRBV25-1 to TRBJ1-6; possibly TRBD1 for D (6 bases). The CDR3 consists of 14 residues. V was pared by 5 bases and J by 7 bases, with 12 bases between. CDR1 and CDR2 (germline): MGHDK, SYGVNS. CDR3 sequence: CASSPTGYNSPLHF. Here the CDR3 DNA reads TGTGCCAGCAGTCCCACAGGGTACAATTCACCCCTCCACTTT.

V and J are TRBV20-1 and TRBJ2-7; D gene ambiguous. V lost 1 base and J 1 base, leaving 11 bases between the germline ends. Germline-derived CDR1 and CDR2 are DFQATT and SNEGSKA (reference sequence). The length of the CDR3 is 14 residues. This CDR3 reads CSARVPGASYEQYF. CDR3 bases: TGCAGTGCTAGAGTTCCCGGAGCTTCCTACGAGCAGTACTTC.

This clonotype was counted between two and nine times. The genes are TRBV5-1 and TRBJ2-2; unclear D gene. CDR3 length: 13 amino acids. The V end lost 2 bases, the J end lost 1 base, and 3 bases lay between the germline ends. Looked up from germline, CDR1 is SGHRS and CDR2 is YFSETQ. The CDR3 loop is CASSFRNTGELFF. For the CDR3, the DNA is TGCGCCAGCAGCTTCAGGAACACCGGGGAGCTGTTTTTT.

The sample holds many counts of this clonotype. The V and J genes are TRBV7-2 and TRBJ2-7, with 7 nucleotides matching TRBD1. The V gene end was trimmed by 3 bases and the J gene end by 5 bases; junction bases not matched to a gene: 4. The germline CDR1 and CDR2 sequences are SGHTA and FQGNSA. The CDR3 spans 13 residues. CDR3 nucleotide sequence: TGTGCCAGCAGCTTGGGACAGCTAGACGAGCAGTACTTC. This gives the protein CASSLGQLDEQYF.

There are a few counts of this clonotype. The gene calls are TRBV5-1 and TRBJ2-3; weak D call: TRBD1 (6 bases). This CDR3 spans 15 amino acids. CDR1 is SGHRS, CDR2 YFSETQ, per germline. Trimming removed 2 bases from V and 0 bases from J, with 10 bases in between. The CDR3: CASSFRDKSTDTQYF. Written as DNA, the CDR3 is TGCGCCAGCAGCTTCCGGGACAAGAGCACAGATACGCAGTATTTT.

The chain recombines TRBV7-1 with TRBJ2-5, with TRBD1 matching over 7 bases. TRBV7-1 is sorted into the ORF group, with uncertain function. There are 13 residues in the CDR3. The V gene end was trimmed by 1 base and the J gene end by 7 bases; junction bases not matched to a gene: 3. The CDR3 DNA sequence: TGTGCCAGCAGCTCAGGACAGGGCGCGACCCAGTACTTC. As protein: CASSSGQGATQYF.